This TCR beta chain was sequenced during a study of T cells in Graves' hyperthyroidism and ophthalmopathy. From germline, CDR1 is SQVTM and CDR2 ANQGSEA. The CDR3 runs 14 residues. Trimming stripped 0 bases from V and 1 base from J, with 9 bases between. A few counts support this clonotype. The CDR3 regions of TCR beta were amplified from RNA transcripts. HTBI primers were used for first-round RT-PCR of the TCR CDR3. A single record per CDR3 protein comes from TCRdb applying MiXCR to the multiplex PCR reads. This table has about 200,000 distinct CDR3 sequences, about a sixth appearing once. Absence of ophthalmopathy progression within 18 months defined stable Graves' hyperthyroidism. It was uncontrolled infection, other autoimmune disease, pregnancy or lactation that excluded patients.

The origin of this receptor is a woman aged 45-59 years with Graves' hyperthyroidism. The sequenced sample consisted of blood. The chain is built from TRBV29-1 and TRBJ2-5; possibly TRBD1 or TRBD2 for D (6 bases each). The CDR3 is CSVEEGGLQETQYF. The CDR3 DNA reads TGCAGCGTTGAAGAGGGGGGCCTCCAAGAGACCCAGTACTTC.